The rows below give T cell receptor beta chains drawn from one sample of a study of T cells in Graves' hyperthyroidism and ophthalmopathy. TCRdb re-called the multiplex PCR reads through MiXCR, storing one row per CDR3 protein. The sample has roughly 380,000 distinct CDR3 sequences, over 11% seen once; the top ten hold approximately 11%. Sequenced material: blood. The origin of the receptors is a woman aged 55-69 years with Graves' hyperthyroidism. Each CDR3 is given with its conserved first and last residue. Each record gives: D gene, V gene, CDR3 protein. D genes are given only for firm matches.

D gene: NA
V gene: TRBV29-1
CDR3 protein: CSVSLTGRKGPQHF

D gene: TRBD2
V gene: TRBV20-1
CDR3 protein: CSARDPSGRSTDTQYF

D gene: NA
V gene: TRBV2
CDR3 protein: CASSEYRKETQYF

D gene: NA
V gene: TRBV20-1
CDR3 protein: CSAWAMADTQYF

D gene: TRBD1
V gene: TRBV20-1
CDR3 protein: CSAIEPTGVEKLFF

D gene: TRBD1
V gene: TRBV19
CDR3 protein: CASSYDRVNQPQHF

D gene: TRBD1
V gene: TRBV27
CDR3 protein: CASSLFGQGDEKLFF

D gene: NA
V gene: TRBV5-1
CDR3 protein: CASSTGPGQGSYEQYF

D gene: TRBD1
V gene: TRBV18
CDR3 protein: CASSLWDRGPYGYTF

D gene: TRBD2
V gene: TRBV28
CDR3 protein: CASSLGTAGEETQYF